Each of the 17 T cell receptor beta chains below was sequenced from the same sample in a study of control samples from healthy donors and cancer patients. Some clones are missing from TCRdb's copy, which holds only in-frame ones; the method was immunoSEQ multiplex PCR. The profile shows 100,000 to 150,000 clones, roughly nine tenths of them singletons. The sample taken for sequencing was blood. The receptors were gathered from a man between 18 and 29 years old in good health.

This chain uses TRBV15 with TRBJ2-1; 13 nucleotides match TRBD2. Germline CDR1 LNHNV, CDR2 YYDKDF (reference sequence). The CDR3 spans 13 residues. Germline trimming cut 1 base from V and 14 bases from J; bases unmatched to any gene: 2. The CDR3 reads CATSRGGTSGEFF. CDR3 DNA sequence: TGTGCCACCAGCAGAGGCGGGACTAGCGGGGAGTTCTTC.

V and J are TRBV2 and TRBJ1-2; D is unclear. Germline CDR1 SNHLY, CDR2 FYNNEI. The CDR3 has 12 amino acids. The V end was cut by 3 bases, the J end by 8 bases, with 10 bases between. As DNA, the CDR3 is TGTGCCAGCAGTGATTCCGGGAACGGCTACACCTTC. It is translated as CASSDSGNGYTF.

This chain connects TRBV7-2 to TRBJ2-2; a weak D match, TRBD2 (5 bases). The CDR3 length is 13 residues. Trimming took 1 base from V and 11 from J, leaving 11 bases between them. CDR1 is SGHTA, CDR2 FQGNSA, per germline. DNA of the CDR3: TGTGCCAGCAGCTTAGAAACCGGGATCGAGCTGTTTTTT. Translation: CASSLETGIELFF.

The chain carries TRBV24-1 and TRBJ2-3; TRBD2 matches 9 bases. The CDR3 runs 16 residues. J gave up 3 bases and V 3 bases, and 6 bases lay outside the gene matches. Germline CDR1 is KGHDR and CDR2 is SFDVKD. CDR3 in DNA: TGTGCCACCAGTGATCCCGTAGCGGGAGTAACAGATACGCAGTATTTT. Amino acids: CATSDPVAGVTDTQYF.

The V call is TRBV27, the J call TRBJ1-4; unclear D gene. The germline V and J ends were trimmed by 6 bases and 8 bases, with 13 bases remaining between them. The CDR3 totals 13 residues. The germline gives CDR1 MNHEY, CDR2 SMNVEV (reference sequence). CDR3 DNA: TGTGCCAGCAGGCCACGTCTTGGAGAAAAACTGTTTTTT. This codes for CASRPRLGEKLFF.

The V gene is TRBV19, the J gene TRBJ2-2; possible D gene TRBD2, 5 bases. Trimming cost V 3 bases and J 5 bases, with 10 bases left between them. Germline CDR1 and CDR2: LNHDA and SQIVND (reference sequence). CDR3 length: 14 residues. The CDR3 DNA follows: TGTGCCAGTAGTATCGGAGGAGTTACCGGGGAGCTGTTTTTT. Translating gives CASSIGGVTGELFF. The whole variable domain, filled in from reference TRBV19 and TRBJ2-2, reads DGGITQSPKYLFRKEGQNVTLSCEQNLNHDAMYWYRQDPGQGLRLIYYSQIVNDFQKGDIAEGYSVSREKKESFPLTVTSAQKNPTAFYLCASSIGGVTGELFFGEGSRLTVL.

V is TRBV7-2 and J is TRBJ1-6; no definite D call. Germline CDR1 and CDR2: SGHTA and FQGNSA. This CDR3 comprises 14 residues. Between the trimmed V and J ends, which lost 1 base and 8 bases, there was a span of 9 bases. The CDR3 reads CASSLGNKYSPLHF. The CDR3 nucleotides are TGTGCCAGCAGCTTAGGGAATAAGTATTCACCCCTCCACTTT.

The J gene is TRBJ2-7, the V gene TRBV19; D is perhaps TRBD1 (6 bases). The length of the CDR3 is 14 residues. Trimming removed 4 bases from V and 5 bases from J, with 15 bases in between. Germline CDR1 and CDR2: LNHDA and SQIVND (reference sequence). CDR3 sequence: CASSTRQGTHEQYF. In DNA, the CDR3 is TGTGCCAGTAGTACGAGGCAGGGGACGCACGAGCAGTACTTC. The variable domain in full, with the rest retrieved from reference TRBV19 and TRBJ2-7, is DGGITQSPKYLFRKEGQNVTLSCEQNLNHDAMYWYRQDPGQGLRLIYYSQIVNDFQKGDIAEGYSVSREKKESFPLTVTSAQKNPTAFYLCASSTRQGTHEQYFGPGTRLTVT.

Worth noting for this clone: At one end the junction does not follow the germline gene, possibly because of a read error. This chain uses TRBV4-3 with TRBJ2-7; perhaps TRBD2 as D (5 bases). CDR3 length: 18 residues. Germline values: CDR1 LGHNA, CDR2 YSLEER. The CDR3 DNA sequence: TGCGCCAGCAGCCAAGAAGTCCTAGCACTATTTACCTCCGACGAGCAGTACTTC. Its protein product is CASSQEVLALFTSDEQYF.

This chain links TRBV2 with TRBJ2-2; D is undetermined. The ends were cut back, 2 bases at V and 5 bases at J, with 6 bases in the middle. From germline, CDR1 is SNHLY and CDR2 FYNNEI. This CDR3 is 13 amino acids long. The CDR3 loop reads CASSEMGTGELFF. In nucleotides, the CDR3 is TGTGCCAGCAGTGAAATGGGAACCGGGGAGCTGTTTTTT. Full variable domain (missing parts from reference TRBV2 and TRBJ2-2): EPEVTQTPSHQVTQMGQEVILRCVPISNHLYFYWYRQILGQKVEFLVSFYNNEISEKSEIFDDQFSVERPDGSNFTLKIRSTKLEDSAMYFCASSEMGTGELFFGEGSRLTVL.

The chain has TRBV10-3 and TRBJ1-3; D is unresolved. The germline V gene has CDR1 ENHRY and CDR2 SYGVKD. CDR3 size: 11 residues. The V end lost 9 bases, the J end lost 0 bases, and 3 bases lay between the germline ends. CDR3: CAINSGNTIYF. CDR3 in DNA: TGTGCCATTAACTCTGGAAACACCATATATTTT.

The chain has TRBV25-1 and TRBJ1-5; D remains ambiguous. CDR3 size: 12 residues. Per germline, CDR1 MGHDK and CDR2 SYGVNS. Deletions cut 6 bases from V and 6 bases from J, with 9 bases between. The CDR3 region has the DNA TGTGCCAGCAGCTTACCGGGTCAGCCCCAGCATTTT. Translation gives CASSLPGQPQHF.

In this sample, this clone turned up many times. The chain joins TRBV6-2 or TRBV6-3 to TRBJ1-2; D is unresolved. The CDR3 totals 13 residues. Germline CDR1 and CDR2: MNHEY and SVGEGT. With 4 bases removed from V and 0 bases from J, the gap between germline ends came to 6 bases. The CDR3: CASSFATNYGYTF. The CDR3 DNA follows: TGTGCCAGCAGTTTCGCAACTAACTATGGCTACACCTTC.

CDR3 nucleotide sequence: TGTGCCAGTAGCACCGGGGCAGCTGGAAACACCATATATTTT. Translating it yields CASSTGAAGNTIYF. The chain couples TRBV19 to TRBJ1-3, with D possibly being TRBD1 (5 bases). Germline V gene data show CDR1 as LNHDA and CDR2 as SQIVND (reference sequence). The CDR3 is 14 residues long. Trimming took off 6 bases at V and 2 bases at J, with 11 bases between the two ends.

V is TRBV7-2 and J is TRBJ1-2; 11 positions match TRBD1. V was clipped by 1 base and J by 6 bases; unmatched bases: 7. There are 16 residues in the CDR3. Germline V gene sequence: CDR1 SGHTA, CDR2 FQGNSA. The CDR3 here is CASSLVGTGGRDGYTF. CDR3 coding DNA: TGTGCCAGCAGCTTAGTCGGGACAGGGGGACGGGATGGCTACACCTTC.

This clone was detected only a few times. The chain is built from TRBV9 and TRBJ1-6; D call uncertain. The CDR3 spans 18 residues. Trimming cost V 0 bases and J 7 bases, with 20 bases left between them. The V gene's germline CDR1 is SGDLS and CDR2 YYNGEE. The CDR3, as DNA: TGTGCCAGCAGCGTAGATTCTAGGGCAGGAGTTCAAAATTCACCCCTCCACTTT. This gives the protein CASSVDSRAGVQNSPLHF.

This chain joins TRBV27 and TRBJ2-7; 9 nucleotides match TRBD1. Germline CDR1 is MNHEY and CDR2 is SMNVEV (reference sequence). After removal of 5 bases from V and 2 bases from J, the junction contained 4 bases not matched to a gene. This CDR3 spans 14 amino acids. CDR3 nucleotide sequence: TGTGCCAGCAGTCTGAGACAGGGGGCCTACGAGCAGTACTTC. Amino acid sequence: CASSLRQGAYEQYF.